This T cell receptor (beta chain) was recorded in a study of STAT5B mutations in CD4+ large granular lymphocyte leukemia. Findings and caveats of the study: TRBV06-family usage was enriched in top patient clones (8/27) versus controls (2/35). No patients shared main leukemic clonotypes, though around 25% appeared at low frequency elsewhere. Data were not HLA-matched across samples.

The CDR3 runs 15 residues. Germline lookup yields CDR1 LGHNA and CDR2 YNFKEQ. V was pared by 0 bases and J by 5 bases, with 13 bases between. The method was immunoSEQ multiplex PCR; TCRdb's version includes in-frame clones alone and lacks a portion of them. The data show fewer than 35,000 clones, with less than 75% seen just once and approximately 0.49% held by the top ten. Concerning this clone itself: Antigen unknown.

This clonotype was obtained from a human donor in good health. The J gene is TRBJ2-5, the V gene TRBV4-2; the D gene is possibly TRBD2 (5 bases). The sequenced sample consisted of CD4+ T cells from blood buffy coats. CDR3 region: CASSQDPRGPETQYF. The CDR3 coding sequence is TGTGCCAGCAGCCAAGATCCAAGAGGGCCGGAGACCCAGTACTTC.